The 15 T cell receptor beta chains presented below share a single source sample, sequenced in a study of OX40 agonist ivuxolimab in advanced cancers. Produced via immunoSEQ multiplex PCR; TCRdb's table is partial and in-frame only. The sample records tens of thousands of clones, more than 70% being singletons. This sample comprised CD4+ or CD8+ T cells sorted from blood, obtained in a trial of the OX40 agonist ivuxolimab. Every receptor here comes from an adult with an advanced solid tumor such as melanoma, head and neck, liver or kidney cancer.

V is TRBV30 and J is TRBJ2-1; the match to TRBD2 covers 11 bases. The J segment lost 15 bases and the V segment lost 6 bases, leaving 16 bases of the junction unmatched. The CDR3 loop spans 14 amino acids. Germline V gene data show CDR1 as GTSNPN and CDR2 as SVGIG (reference sequence). The CDR3 protein is CACAPTSGVGWWFF. DNA of the CDR3: TGTGCCTGTGCCCCGACTAGCGGGGTGGGTTGGTGGTTCTTC.

This clone came up once. This rearrangement joins TRBV7-8 to TRBJ2-2; 11 bases map to TRBD2. Germline loops: CDR1 SGHVS, CDR2 FQNEAQ. The V and J ends lost 3 bases and 5 bases, in that order; junction bases with no gene match: 5. The CDR3 runs to 16 residues. The CDR3 loop reads CASSFLAGGVTGELFF. The CDR3 DNA sequence: TGTGCCAGCAGCTTCTTAGCGGGAGGGGTGACCGGGGAGCTGTTTTTT.

The chain employs TRBV5-8 and TRBJ1-3; no reliable D call. The CDR3 loop spans 14 amino acids. The V end lost 1 base, the J end lost 0 bases, and 5 bases lay between the germline ends. CDR1 SGHTS and CDR2 YDEGEE come from the germline V gene. The CDR3 sequence: CASSLLISGNTIYF. CDR3 bases: TGTGCCAGCAGCTTGCTCATCTCTGGAAACACCATATATTTT.

This chain links TRBV5-4 with TRBJ2-3; tentatively, D is TRBD2 (7 bases). The CDR3 loop spans 20 amino acids. V was clipped by 3 bases and J by 3 bases, with 29 bases between them. CDR1 and CDR2 (germline): SGHNT, YYREEE (reference sequence). CDR3 protein: CASSWDLPRGSSGITDTQYF. For the CDR3, the DNA is TGTGCCAGCAGCTGGGACCTTCCAAGGGGGTCTAGCGGTATTACAGATACGCAGTATTTT.

V and J are TRBV6-5 and TRBJ2-7; D possibly corresponds to TRBD2 (5 bases). There are 12 residues in the CDR3. Germline V CDR1 and CDR2: MNHEY, SVGAGI. V lost 8 bases and J 2 bases, leaving 10 bases between the germline ends. This chain's CDR3 is CASRTRAYEQYF. CDR3 nucleotide sequence: TGTGCCAGCCGAACTAGGGCCTACGAGCAGTACTTC.

This sequence joins TRBV18 and TRBJ2-4; D call uncertain. Germline values: CDR1 KGHSH, CDR2 LQKENI. V was trimmed by 0 bases and J by 1 base, leaving 7 bases between them. This CDR3 has 15 amino acids. The CDR3, as DNA: TGTGCCAGCTCACCACCGAGCCGGGCCAAAAACATTCAGTACTTC. Translated, it gives CASSPPSRAKNIQYF. Drawing the rest from reference TRBV18 and TRBJ2-4, the complete variable domain is NAGVMQNPRHLVRRRGQEARLRCSPMKGHSHVYWYRQLPEEGLKFMVYLQKENIIDESGMPKERFSAEFPKEGPSILRIQQVVRGDSAAYFCASSPPSRAKNIQYFGAGTRLSVL.

This rearrangement joins TRBV6-1 to TRBJ1-5; D is unresolved. Germline values: CDR1 MNHNS, CDR2 SASEGT. Trimming left V 8 bases short and J 1 base short, with 12 bases between. CDR3 length equals 14 residues. The CDR3 is CASGSSGSNQPQHF. CDR3 DNA sequence: TGTGCCAGCGGATCTAGCGGGAGCAATCAGCCCCAGCATTTT.

The chain uses TRBV6-6 and TRBJ2-1; D perhaps matches TRBD2 (5 bases). The germline V gene has CDR1 MNHNY and CDR2 SVGAGI (reference sequence). V shed 2 bases and J shed 8 bases, with 16 bases lying between them. The CDR3 runs 15 residues. The CDR3: CASSYPRRRTDEQFF. CDR3 coding DNA: TGTGCCAGCAGTTACCCCCGACGGAGGACGGATGAGCAGTTCTTC.

The chain carries TRBV6-5 and TRBJ2-5, with a tentative D call TRBD1 (6 bases). The CDR3 runs 13 residues. The ends were cut back, 6 bases at V and 2 bases at J, with 10 bases in the middle. Germline loops: CDR1 MNHEY, CDR2 SVGAGI. In DNA, the CDR3 is TGTGCCAGCAGGGAAACAGGGCAAGAGACCCAGTACTTC. Encoded protein: CASRETGQETQYF.

The V gene is TRBV29-1, the J gene TRBJ2-1; a possible D gene is TRBD2 (5 bases). The CDR3 totals 16 residues. V lost 0 bases to trimming and J lost 5 bases, with 17 bases between them. Per germline, CDR1 SQVTM and CDR2 ANQGSEA. CDR3 region: CSVEDLRGKAHNEQFF. Here the CDR3 DNA reads TGCAGCGTTGAAGATCTTCGGGGTAAGGCCCACAATGAGCAGTTCTTC.

V and J are TRBV6-4 and TRBJ2-2, with TRBD2 matching 10 bases. This CDR3 has 17 residues. J was trimmed by 5 bases and V by 5 bases; bases with no gene match: 11. Germline V CDR1 and CDR2: MRHNA, SNTAGT. The CDR3 spells CASSLMASGGATGELFF. The CDR3 region has the DNA TGTGCCAGCAGTCTAATGGCTAGCGGGGGAGCAACCGGGGAGCTGTTTTTT.

The chain combines TRBV7-3 with TRBJ1-1; a possible D gene is TRBD1 (5 bases). The germline gives CDR1 SGHTA, CDR2 FQGTGA. CDR3 length: 15 amino acids. The germline V and J ends were trimmed by 5 bases and 0 bases, with 13 bases remaining between them. Here the CDR3 reads CASSPEGHMNTEAFF. The CDR3 DNA sequence: TGTGCCAGCAGCCCGGAAGGACACATGAACACTGAAGCTTTCTTT.

V usage is TRBV1 and J usage is TRBJ2-7; no DNA check was done on the table's D call, TRBD1. TRBV1 is a known pseudogene. The CDR3 runs 16 residues. The CDR3 sequence is CTSSHHRDRGAYEQYF. CDR3 DNA: TGCACCAGCAGCCACCACCGGGACAGGGGGGCCTACGAGCAGTACTTC.

This chain connects TRBV7-2 to TRBJ2-7; 7 bases line up with TRBD2. The CDR3 loop spans 15 amino acids. Per germline, CDR1 SGHTA and CDR2 FQGNSA. Unmatched junction bases numbered 6, after V lost 1 base and J lost 3 bases. The CDR3 coding sequence is TGTGCCAGCAGCTTAGAGGGGCCTAGCGGCTACGAGCAGTACTTC. Protein product: CASSLEGPSGYEQYF.

The chain joins TRBV29-1 to TRBJ1-3; D remains unclear. Trimming pared 1 base from V and 0 bases from J, leaving 4 bases between. Looked up from germline, CDR1 is SQVTM and CDR2 is ANQGSEA. The CDR3 extends over 13 amino acids. CDR3 sequence: CSVEGHSGNTIYF. In nucleotides, the CDR3 is TGCAGCGTTGAAGGTCACTCTGGAAACACCATATATTTT.